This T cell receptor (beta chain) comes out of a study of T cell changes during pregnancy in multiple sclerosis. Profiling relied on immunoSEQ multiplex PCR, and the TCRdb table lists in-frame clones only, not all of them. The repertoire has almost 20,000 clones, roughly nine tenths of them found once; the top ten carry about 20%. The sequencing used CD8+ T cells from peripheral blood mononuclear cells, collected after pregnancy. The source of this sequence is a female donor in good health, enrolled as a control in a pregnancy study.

The CDR3 nucleotides read TGCGCCAGCAGCTTCAGTGGCGGGGGGCAAGATACGCAGTATTTT. Protein product: CASSFSGGGQDTQYF. The chain combines TRBV5-1 with TRBJ2-3; 8 bases are a match to TRBD2. The germline V gene encodes CDR1 SGHRS and CDR2 YFSETQ. This CDR3 is 15 amino acids long. V was clipped by 2 bases and J by 5 bases; unmatched bases: 7.